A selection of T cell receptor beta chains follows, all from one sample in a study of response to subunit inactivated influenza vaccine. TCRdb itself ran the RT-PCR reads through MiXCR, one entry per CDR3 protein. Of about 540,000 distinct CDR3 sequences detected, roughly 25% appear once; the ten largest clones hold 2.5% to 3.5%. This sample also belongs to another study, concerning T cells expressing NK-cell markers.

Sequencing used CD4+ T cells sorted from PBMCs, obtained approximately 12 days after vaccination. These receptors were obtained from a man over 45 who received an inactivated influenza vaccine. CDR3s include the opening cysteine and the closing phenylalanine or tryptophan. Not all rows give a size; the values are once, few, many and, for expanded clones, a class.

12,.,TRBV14,CASSQETSTQYF
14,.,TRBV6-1,CASRKGQGVSEQFF
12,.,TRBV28,CASSQGQGEQYF
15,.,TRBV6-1,CASRAGTGDKGEQYF
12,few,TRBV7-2,CASGMQGLPLHF
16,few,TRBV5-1,CASSTTSGGTPYEQYF
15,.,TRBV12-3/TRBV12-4,CASSRRTGGNEKLFF
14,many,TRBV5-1,CASSGGPSTDTQYF
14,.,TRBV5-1,CASRSQGARAEAFF
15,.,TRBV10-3,CAISETGYSNQPQHF
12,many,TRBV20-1,CSARVGYEKLFF
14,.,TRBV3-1,CASSHRQNQETQYF
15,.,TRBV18,CASSLLLGPWDEQFF
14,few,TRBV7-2,CASSLGQRNQPQHF
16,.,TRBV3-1,CASSPVVSSGANVLTF
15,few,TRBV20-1,CSAPRTSGPSYEQYF
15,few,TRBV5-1,CASSLGMGRGETQYF
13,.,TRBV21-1,CASSKARRDEQYF
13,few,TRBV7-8,CASSRIGTSGTYF
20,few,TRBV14,CASSPHRGTFLRPMNTEAFF
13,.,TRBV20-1,CSGTYKANYGYTF
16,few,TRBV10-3,CAIRNPGQGNQETQYF
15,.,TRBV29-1,CSVAPQSRRSDTQYF
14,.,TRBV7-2,CASSPARGIEKLFF
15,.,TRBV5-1,CASSLGDRGMNGYTF
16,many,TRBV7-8,CASRVGRGGRQETQYF
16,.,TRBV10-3,CAISESRVTPNYGYTF
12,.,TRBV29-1,CSVGTEPYEQYF
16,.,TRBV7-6,CASSPQTSGQQETQYF
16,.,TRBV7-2,CASSLSARPNTGELFF
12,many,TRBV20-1,CSARTGGETQYF
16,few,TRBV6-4,CASSDSPGTVTGELFF
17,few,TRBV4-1,CASSQVLGGKSYNEQFF
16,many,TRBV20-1,CSARARRTGNTGELFF
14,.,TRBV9,CASSARRSGNTIYF
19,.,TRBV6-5,CASSYSVNAAGKTLGKLFF
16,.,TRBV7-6,CASSKSGLAGVETQYF
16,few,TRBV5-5,CASSPWTSGGYNEQFF
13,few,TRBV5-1,CASSFGQGNEQYF
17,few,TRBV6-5,CASSYSIARPSYNEQFF
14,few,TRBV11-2,CASSSDRGNQPQHF
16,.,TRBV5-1,CASSPGLAGDIDTQYF